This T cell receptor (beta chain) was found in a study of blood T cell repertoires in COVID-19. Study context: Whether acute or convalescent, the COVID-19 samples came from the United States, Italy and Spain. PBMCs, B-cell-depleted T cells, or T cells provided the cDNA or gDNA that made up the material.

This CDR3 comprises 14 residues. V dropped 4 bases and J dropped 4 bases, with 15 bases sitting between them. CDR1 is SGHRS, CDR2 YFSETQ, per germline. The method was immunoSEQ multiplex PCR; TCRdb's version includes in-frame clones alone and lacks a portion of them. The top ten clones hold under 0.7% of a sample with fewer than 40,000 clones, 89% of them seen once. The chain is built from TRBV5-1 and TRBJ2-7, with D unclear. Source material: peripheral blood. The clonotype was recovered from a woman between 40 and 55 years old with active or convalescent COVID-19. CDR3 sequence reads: CASSVAGWRYEQYF. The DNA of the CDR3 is TGCGCCAGCAGCGTCGCTGGGTGGCGGTACGAGCAGTACTTC.